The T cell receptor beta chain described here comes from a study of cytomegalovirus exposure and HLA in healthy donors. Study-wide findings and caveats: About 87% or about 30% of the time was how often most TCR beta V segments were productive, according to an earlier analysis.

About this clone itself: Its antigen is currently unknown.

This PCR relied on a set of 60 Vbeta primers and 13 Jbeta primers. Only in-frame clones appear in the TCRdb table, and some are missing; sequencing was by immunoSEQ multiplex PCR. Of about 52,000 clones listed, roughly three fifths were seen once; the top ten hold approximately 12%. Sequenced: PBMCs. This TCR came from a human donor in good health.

CDR3 protein: CAISGLAGAGEQYF. For the CDR3, the DNA is TGTGCCATCAGCGGACTAGCGGGGGCGGGAGAGCAGTACTTC. V and J are TRBV10-3 and TRBJ2-7; 13 nucleotides align to TRBD2. Trimming removed 6 bases from V and 7 bases from J; junction bases left unmatched: 6. CDR3 length equals 14 residues. Germline V gives CDR1 ENHRY, CDR2 SYGVKD.